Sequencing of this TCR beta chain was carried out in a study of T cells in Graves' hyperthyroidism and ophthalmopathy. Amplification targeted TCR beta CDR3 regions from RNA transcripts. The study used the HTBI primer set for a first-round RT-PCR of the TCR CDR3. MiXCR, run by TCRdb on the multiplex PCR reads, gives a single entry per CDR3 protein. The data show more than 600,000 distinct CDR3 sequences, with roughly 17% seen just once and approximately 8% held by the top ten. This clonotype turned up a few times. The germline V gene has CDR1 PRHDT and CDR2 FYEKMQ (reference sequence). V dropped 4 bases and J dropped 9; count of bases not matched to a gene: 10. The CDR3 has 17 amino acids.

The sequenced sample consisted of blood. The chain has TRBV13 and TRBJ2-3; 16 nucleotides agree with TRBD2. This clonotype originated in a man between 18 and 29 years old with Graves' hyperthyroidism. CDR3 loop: CASSSGLAGGPWRTQYF. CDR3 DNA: TGTGCCAGCAGCTCGGGACTAGCGGGAGGGCCATGGAGAACGCAGTATTTT.